This T cell receptor beta chain was recorded in a study of blood T cell repertoires in COVID-19. The V end was cut by 3 bases, the J end by 2 bases, with 12 bases between. CDR1 is GTSNPN, CDR2 SVGIG, per germline (reference sequence). The CDR3 spans 14 residues. Original processing methods: The authors estimated nucleated cell counts from reference gene primer amplification. The table came from immunoSEQ multiplex PCR; TCRdb's copy has only in-frame clones and leaves some out. V and J calls and clone size are those listed in that table; D and trimming were worked out from the DNA. The data contain a few hundred thousand clones, roughly 90% of them singletons. Study members were between about 18 and 100 years old and lived in over 20 US regions. Each recovered donor of Cohort 3 presented with two negative PCRs, clearance, or symptom resolution.

Input material: PBMCs or T cells enriched from blood (not recorded which). The V gene is TRBV30, the J gene TRBJ2-3; D is unclear. The TCR was taken from a woman aged 25 to 39 who had recovered from COVID-19. CDR3 sequence reads: CAWRGTIHTDTQYF. In DNA form, the CDR3 reads TGTGCCTGGAGAGGAACTATCCACACAGATACGCAGTATTTT.